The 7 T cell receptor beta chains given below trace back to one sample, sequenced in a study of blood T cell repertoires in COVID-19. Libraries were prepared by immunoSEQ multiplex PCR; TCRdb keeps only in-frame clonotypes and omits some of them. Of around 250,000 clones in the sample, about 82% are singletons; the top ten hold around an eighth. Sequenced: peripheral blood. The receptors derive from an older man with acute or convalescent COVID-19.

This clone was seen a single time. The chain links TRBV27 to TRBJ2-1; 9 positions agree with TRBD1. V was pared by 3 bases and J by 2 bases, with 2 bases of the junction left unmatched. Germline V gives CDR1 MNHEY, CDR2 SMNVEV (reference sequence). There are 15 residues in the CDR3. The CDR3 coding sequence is TGTGCCAGCAGTTTTACAGGGGGCGCCTACAATGAGCAGTTCTTC. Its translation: CASSFTGGAYNEQFF.

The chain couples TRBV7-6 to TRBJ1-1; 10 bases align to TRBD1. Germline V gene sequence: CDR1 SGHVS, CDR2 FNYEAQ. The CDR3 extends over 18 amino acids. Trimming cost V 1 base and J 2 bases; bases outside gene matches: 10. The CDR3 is CASSLGMGDRGGNTEAFF. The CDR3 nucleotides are TGTGCCAGCAGCTTAGGAATGGGGGACAGGGGAGGTAACACTGAAGCTTTCTTT.

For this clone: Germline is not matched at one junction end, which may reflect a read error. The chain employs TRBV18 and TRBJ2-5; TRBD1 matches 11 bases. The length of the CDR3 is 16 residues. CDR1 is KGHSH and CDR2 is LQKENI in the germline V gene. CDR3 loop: CATSPLGTGGQETQYF. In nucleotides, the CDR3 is TGTGCCACCTCACCACTTGGGACAGGGGGCCAAGAGACCCAGTACTTC.

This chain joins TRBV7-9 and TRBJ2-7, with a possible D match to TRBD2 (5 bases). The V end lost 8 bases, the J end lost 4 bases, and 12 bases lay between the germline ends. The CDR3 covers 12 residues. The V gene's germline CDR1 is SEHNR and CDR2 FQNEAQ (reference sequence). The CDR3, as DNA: TGTGCCAGCGGCCCATGGGAGTACGAGCAGTACTTC. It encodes CASGPWEYEQYF.

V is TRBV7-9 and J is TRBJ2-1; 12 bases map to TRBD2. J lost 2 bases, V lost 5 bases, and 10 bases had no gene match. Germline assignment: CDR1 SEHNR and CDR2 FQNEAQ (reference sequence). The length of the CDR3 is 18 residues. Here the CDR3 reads CASSPTSGSTRTYNEQFF. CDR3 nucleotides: TGTGCCAGCAGCCCGACTAGCGGGAGTACCCGGACCTACAATGAGCAGTTCTTC.

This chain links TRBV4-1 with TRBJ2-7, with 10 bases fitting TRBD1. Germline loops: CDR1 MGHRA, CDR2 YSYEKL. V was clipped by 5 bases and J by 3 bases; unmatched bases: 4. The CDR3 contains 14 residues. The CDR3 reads CASSYRDRGYEQYF. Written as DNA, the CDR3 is TGCGCCAGCAGCTACCGGGACAGGGGCTACGAGCAGTACTTC.

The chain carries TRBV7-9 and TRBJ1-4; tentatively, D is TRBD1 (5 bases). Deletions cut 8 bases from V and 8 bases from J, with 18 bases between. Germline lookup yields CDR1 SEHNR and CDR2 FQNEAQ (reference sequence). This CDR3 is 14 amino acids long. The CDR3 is CASVRGGVGEKLFF. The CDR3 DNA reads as TGTGCCAGCGTGAGGGGAGGGGTCGGGGAAAAACTGTTTTTT.